The T cell receptor (beta chain) described here comes from a study of T cell repertoires in cytomegalovirus infection. Study information: Public TCR beta signatures provided an indication of both CMV infection and a matching HLA type.

TCRdb reanalysed the reads using MiXCR and keeps one entry per CDR3 protein. There are a few hundred thousand distinct CDR3 sequences in the sample; roughly 15% occur only once, and approximately 12% lies in the top ten. This clonotype has at least ten counts. This CDR3 is built from 15 residues. V gave up 1 base and J gave up 5 bases; unmatched junction bases: 5. The source of this sequence is a human donor in good health (CMV status not recorded). Some clones in this sample may be carry-over from other donors' samples. The sample taken for sequencing was PBMCs. This chain links TRBV12-3 or TRBV12-4 with TRBJ1-2; 9 bases match TRBD1. The CDR3 loop reads CASSLGTGVEYGYTF. CDR3 bases: TGTGCCAGCAGTTTAGGGACAGGGGTTGAATATGGCTACACCTTC.